The 10 T cell receptor beta chains in this list originate from one sample, sequenced in a study of blood T cell repertoires in COVID-19. This table comes from immunoSEQ multiplex PCR, and its TCRdb copy is limited to in-frame clones, with some not included. The sample has 99,000 or so clones; more than 85% are singletons. The sample taken for sequencing was peripheral blood. Source of these receptors: a human donor in a cohort sampled during active COVID-19.

V gene TRBV15 combines with J gene TRBJ2-7; 7 nucleotides align to TRBD2. The germline CDR1 and CDR2 sequences are LNHNV and YYDKDF (reference sequence). The length of the CDR3 is 13 residues. V lost 0 bases to trimming and J lost 6 bases; unmatched junction nucleotides: 2. Here the CDR3 DNA reads TGTGCCACCAGCAGAGACGGGAGGCCCGAGCAGTACTTC. It encodes CATSRDGRPEQYF.

The genes are TRBV7-9 and TRBJ2-3; 7 bases align to TRBD2. J was trimmed by 0 bases and V by 4 bases; bases with no gene match: 1. The CDR3 sequence is 14 residues long. Germline V gene data show CDR1 as SEHNR and CDR2 as FQNEAQ (reference sequence). For the CDR3, the DNA is TGTGCCAGCAGCTCGACTAGCAGCACAGATACGCAGTATTTT. Translating it yields CASSSTSSTDTQYF.

The chain combines TRBV20-1 with TRBJ2-3; 10 nucleotides align to TRBD1. With 3 bases clipped from V and 1 base from J, the junction kept 7 bases outside the gene matches. The germline CDR1 and CDR2 sequences are DFQATT and SNEGSKA (reference sequence). The CDR3 sequence is 16 residues long. The CDR3 DNA reads TGCAGTGCTAGTACAGCCGACAGGGGGCGCACAGATACGCAGTATTTT. It translates to CSASTADRGRTDTQYF.

The genes are TRBV12-3 or TRBV12-4 and TRBJ1-4; 8 bases match TRBD1. The CDR3 has 13 amino acids. V lost 6 bases to trimming and J lost 10 bases; unmatched junction nucleotides: 7. The CDR3 reads CASSLQGARKLFF. CDR3 in DNA: TGTGCCAGCAGCCTCCAGGGGGCGAGAAAACTGTTTTTT.

This rearrangement joins TRBV6-2 or TRBV6-3 to TRBJ2-3, with a weak D call TRBD2 (6 bases). The CDR3 extends over 14 amino acids. Germline lookup yields CDR1 MNHEY and CDR2 SVGEGT. Trimming shortened V by 3 bases and J by 5 bases, and 12 bases separated the two germline ends. CDR3 nucleotides: TGTGCCAGCAGTTATGGGCGGAGGGGAGATACGCAGTATTTT. Translating gives CASSYGRRGDTQYF.

CDR3 nucleotide sequence: TGTGCCAGCAGCTTAGCTCGGCTAGCGTCGCCTACGCAGTATTTT. Encoded protein: CASSLARLASPTQYF. The rearrangement uses TRBV13 and TRBJ2-3; tentative D call: TRBD2 (6 bases). Per the germline V gene, CDR1 is PRHDT and CDR2 is FYEKMQ (reference sequence). CDR3 size: 15 residues. V lost 1 base to trimming and J lost 8 bases, with 16 bases between them.

The J gene is TRBJ2-5, the V gene TRBV4-1; 9 bases are a match to TRBD1. CDR1 MGHRA and CDR2 YSYEKL come from the germline V gene. With V trimmed by 1 base and J by 5 bases, 5 bases remained unmatched. The CDR3 is 15 amino acids. The CDR3 DNA reads TGCGCCAGCAGCCAAGGGACAGGGGTAAGGGAGACCCAGTACTTC. Encoded protein: CASSQGTGVRETQYF.

The chain uses TRBV6-1 and TRBJ2-2; tentative D call: TRBD1 (6 bases). V lost 6 bases and J lost 1, with 15 bases in between. Per the germline V gene, CDR1 is MNHNS and CDR2 is SASEGT. The CDR3 has 16 residues. The CDR3 protein is CASSELGTMNTGELFF. The CDR3 region has the DNA TGTGCCAGCAGCGAACTCGGGACAATGAACACCGGGGAGCTGTTTTTT.

The chain employs TRBV5-6 and TRBJ2-3, with D tentatively TRBD2 (6 bases). Trimming cost V 5 bases and J 1 base, with 11 bases left between them. The germline CDR1 and CDR2 sequences are SGHDT and YYEEEE. The CDR3 consists of 14 residues. The CDR3, as DNA: TGTGCCAGCAGGGAGGGCGTGGGCACAGATACGCAGTATTTT. This gives the protein CASREGVGTDTQYF.

This chain uses TRBV6-5 with TRBJ2-7; TRBD1 matches 7 bases. CDR1 is MNHEY and CDR2 is SVGAGI in the germline V gene. The junction had 12 bases not matched to a gene; V was cut back by 8 bases and J by 5 bases. The CDR3 extends over 14 amino acids. CDR3 in amino acids: CASYRGRDLNEQYF. For the CDR3, the DNA is TGTGCCAGCTATAGGGGGCGCGATCTAAACGAGCAGTACTTC.